A single T cell receptor (beta chain) is shown here with its context. The target antigen is unknown. This sample was included in a study of beta chain features in type 1 diabetes. Study-wide context: Age and gender were similar between patients and healthy donors, as were cell yields.

Broader study findings: A cDNA-based sequencing approach could over-represent cells with high TCR expression. PCR might pick shorter templates more often, in the same way for patients and controls.

Germline assignment: CDR1 MDHEN and CDR2 SYDVKM. This CDR3 comprises 13 residues. The germline V and J ends were trimmed by 5 bases and 8 bases, with 15 bases remaining between them. Sequenced material consisted of expressed TCRB transcripts (all of the isolated RNA was reverse transcribed). The method was immunoSEQ multiplex PCR; TCRdb's version includes in-frame clones alone and lacks a portion of them. The sample lists 450,000 or so clones; 9.5% to 12% were seen once. The sequencing input was naive CD4+ T cells from blood. This chain uses TRBV28 with TRBJ1-2; the D gene is possibly TRBD1 (6 bases). The receptor comes from a woman under 30 in good health. The CDR3, as DNA: TGTGCCAGCAGTCGCCACAGGGCTCAGGGCTACACCTTC. Amino acids: CASSRHRAQGYTF.